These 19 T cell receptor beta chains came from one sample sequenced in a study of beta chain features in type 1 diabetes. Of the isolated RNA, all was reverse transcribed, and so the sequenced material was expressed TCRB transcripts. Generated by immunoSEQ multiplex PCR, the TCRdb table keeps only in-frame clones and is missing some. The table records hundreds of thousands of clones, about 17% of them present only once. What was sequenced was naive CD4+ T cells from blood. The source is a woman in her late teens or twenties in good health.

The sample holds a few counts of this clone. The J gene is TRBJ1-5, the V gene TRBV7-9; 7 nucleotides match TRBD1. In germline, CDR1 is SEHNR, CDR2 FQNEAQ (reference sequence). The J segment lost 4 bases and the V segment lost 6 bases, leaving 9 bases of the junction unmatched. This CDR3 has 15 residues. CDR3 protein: CASSPTGQLNQPQHF. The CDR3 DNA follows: TGTGCCAGCAGTCCAACGGGACAGCTAAATCAGCCCCAGCATTTT.

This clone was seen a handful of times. CDR3 loop: CASSRDRDNEQFF. The CDR3 DNA sequence: TGTGCCAGTAGTAGGGACAGAGACAATGAGCAGTTCTTC. The rearrangement joins TRBV19 to TRBJ2-1, with 7 bases lining up with TRBD1. V shed 4 bases, J shed 5 bases, and the junction held 2 bases outside the gene matches. The CDR3 covers 13 residues. In germline, CDR1 is LNHDA, CDR2 SQIVND (reference sequence). Combining the CDR3 with reference TRBV19 and TRBJ2-1 gives the whole variable domain DGGITQSPKYLFRKEGQNVTLSCEQNLNHDAMYWYRQDPGQGLRLIYYSQIVNDFQKGDIAEGYSVSREKKESFPLTVTSAQKNPTAFYLCASSRDRDNEQFFGPGTRLTVL.

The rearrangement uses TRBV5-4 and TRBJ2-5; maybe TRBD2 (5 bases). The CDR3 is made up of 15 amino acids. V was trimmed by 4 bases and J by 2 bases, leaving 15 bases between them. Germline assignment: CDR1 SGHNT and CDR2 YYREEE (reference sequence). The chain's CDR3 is CASSQEGELQETQYF. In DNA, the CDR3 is TGTGCCAGCAGCCAAGAGGGAGAACTGCAAGAGACCCAGTACTTC.

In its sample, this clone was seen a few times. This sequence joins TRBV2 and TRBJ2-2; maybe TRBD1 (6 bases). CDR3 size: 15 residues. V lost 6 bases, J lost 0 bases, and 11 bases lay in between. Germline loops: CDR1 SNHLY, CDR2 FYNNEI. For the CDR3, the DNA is TGTGCCAGCAGAAGGGACAACCCGAACACCGGGGAGCTGTTTTTT. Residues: CASRRDNPNTGELFF.

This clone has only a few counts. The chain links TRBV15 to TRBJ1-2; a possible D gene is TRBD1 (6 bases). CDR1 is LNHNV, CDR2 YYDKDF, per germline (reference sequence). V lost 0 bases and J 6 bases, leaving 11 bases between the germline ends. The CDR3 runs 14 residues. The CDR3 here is CATSRDRGADGYTF. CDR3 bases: TGTGCCACCAGCAGAGATCGGGGGGCCGATGGCTACACCTTC.

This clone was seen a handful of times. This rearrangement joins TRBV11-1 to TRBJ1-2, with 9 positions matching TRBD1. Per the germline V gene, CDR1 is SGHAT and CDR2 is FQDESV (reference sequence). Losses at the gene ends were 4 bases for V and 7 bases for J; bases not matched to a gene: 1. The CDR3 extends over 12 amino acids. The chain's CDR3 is CASSSGQGGYTF. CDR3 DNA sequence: TGTGCCAGCAGCTCGGGACAGGGTGGCTACACCTTC.

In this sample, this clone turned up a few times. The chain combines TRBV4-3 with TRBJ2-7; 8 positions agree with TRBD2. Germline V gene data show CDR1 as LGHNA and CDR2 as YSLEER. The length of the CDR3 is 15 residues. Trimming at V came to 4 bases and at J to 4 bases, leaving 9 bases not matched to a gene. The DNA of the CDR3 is TGCGCCAGCAGCCTCCAGCGGGAGTCAAGGTACGAGCAGTACTTC. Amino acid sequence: CASSLQRESRYEQYF.

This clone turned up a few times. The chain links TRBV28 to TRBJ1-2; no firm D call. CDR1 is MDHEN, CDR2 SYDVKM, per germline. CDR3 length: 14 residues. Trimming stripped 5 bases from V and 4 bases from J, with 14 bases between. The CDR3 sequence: CASSLNGPTYGYTF. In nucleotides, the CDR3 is TGTGCCAGCAGTCTAAACGGTCCGACCTATGGCTACACCTTC.

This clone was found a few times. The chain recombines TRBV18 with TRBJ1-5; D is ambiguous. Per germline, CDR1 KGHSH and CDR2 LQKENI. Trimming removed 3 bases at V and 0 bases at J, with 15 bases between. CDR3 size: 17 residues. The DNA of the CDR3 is TGTGCCAGCTCACCTAATAGGCCTGGTGGTAGCAATCAGCCCCAGCATTTT. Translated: CASSPNRPGGSNQPQHF.

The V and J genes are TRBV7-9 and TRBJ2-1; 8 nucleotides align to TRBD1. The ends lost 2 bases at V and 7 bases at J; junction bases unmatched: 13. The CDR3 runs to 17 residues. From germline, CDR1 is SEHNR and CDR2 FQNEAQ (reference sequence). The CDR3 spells CASSLSLNRGNRNEQFF. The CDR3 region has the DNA TGTGCCAGCAGCTTAAGTCTTAACAGGGGGAATAGGAATGAGCAGTTCTTC.

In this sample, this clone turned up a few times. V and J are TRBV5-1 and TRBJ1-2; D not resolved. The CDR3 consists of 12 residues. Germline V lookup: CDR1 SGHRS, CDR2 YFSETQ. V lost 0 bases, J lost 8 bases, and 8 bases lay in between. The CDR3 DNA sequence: TGCGCCAGCAGCTTGGAAGGGCCCGGCTACACCTTC. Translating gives CASSLEGPGYTF.

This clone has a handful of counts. This chain's CDR3 is CASSSYRGANYGYTF. CDR3 nucleotides: TGTGCCAGCAGCTCTTACCGGGGGGCCAACTATGGCTACACCTTC. The V call is TRBV5-6, the J call TRBJ1-2; a possible D gene is TRBD1 (6 bases). Trimming removed 3 bases at V and 2 bases at J, with 14 bases between. Per germline, CDR1 SGHDT and CDR2 YYEEEE. This CDR3 contains 15 residues.

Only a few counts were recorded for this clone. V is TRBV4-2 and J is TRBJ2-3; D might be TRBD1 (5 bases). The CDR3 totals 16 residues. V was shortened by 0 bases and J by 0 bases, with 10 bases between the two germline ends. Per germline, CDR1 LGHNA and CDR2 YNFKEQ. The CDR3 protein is CASSQDGAGSTDTQYF. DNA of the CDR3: TGTGCCAGCAGCCAAGATGGAGCAGGGAGCACAGATACGCAGTATTTT.

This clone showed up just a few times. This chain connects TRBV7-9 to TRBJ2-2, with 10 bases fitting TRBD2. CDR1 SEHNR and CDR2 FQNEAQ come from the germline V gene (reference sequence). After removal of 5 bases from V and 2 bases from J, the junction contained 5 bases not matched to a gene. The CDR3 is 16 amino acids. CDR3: CASSQPSGSNTGELFF. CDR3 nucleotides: TGTGCCAGCAGCCAACCTAGCGGGAGTAACACCGGGGAGCTGTTTTTT.

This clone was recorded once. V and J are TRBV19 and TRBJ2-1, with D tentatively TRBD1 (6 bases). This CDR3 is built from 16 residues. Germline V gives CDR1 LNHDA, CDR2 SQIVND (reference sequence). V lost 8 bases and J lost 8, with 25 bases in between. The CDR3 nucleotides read TGTGCCAGTGGGAAGCGTTCCACAGGGTTACAATATGAGCAGTTCTTC. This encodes CASGKRSTGLQYEQFF.

The CDR3 DNA follows: TGTGCCAGCTCAAAAAGCGGGAGGGACAATGAGCAGTTCTTC. This sequence encodes CASSKSGRDNEQFF. V gene TRBV18 combines with J gene TRBJ2-1; 10 bases line up with TRBD2. From germline, CDR1 is KGHSH and CDR2 LQKENI. With 5 bases clipped from V and 5 bases from J, the junction kept 3 bases outside the gene matches. CDR3 length equals 14 residues.

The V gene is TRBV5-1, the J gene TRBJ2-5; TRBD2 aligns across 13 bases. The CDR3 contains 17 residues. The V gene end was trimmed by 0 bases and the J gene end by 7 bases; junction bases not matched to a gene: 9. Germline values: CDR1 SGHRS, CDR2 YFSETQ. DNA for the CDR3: TGCGCCAGCAGCTTGGCCGAACTACTAGCGGGAGGGACGACCCAGTACTTC. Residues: CASSLAELLAGGTTQYF. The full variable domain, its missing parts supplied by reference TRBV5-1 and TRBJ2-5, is KAGVTQTPRYLIKTRGQQVTLSCSPISGHRSVSWYQQTPGQGLQFLFEYFSETQRNKGNFPGRFSGRQFSNSRSEMNVSTLELGDSALYLCASSLAELLAGGTTQYFGPGTRLLVL.

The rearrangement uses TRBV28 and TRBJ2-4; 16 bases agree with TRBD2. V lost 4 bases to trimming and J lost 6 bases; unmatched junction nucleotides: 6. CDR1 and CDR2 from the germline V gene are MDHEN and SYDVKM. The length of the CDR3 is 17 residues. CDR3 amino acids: CASSSQGLAGGLNIQYF. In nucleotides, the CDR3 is TGTGCCAGCAGTTCCCAGGGACTAGCGGGAGGGCTAAACATTCAGTACTTC.

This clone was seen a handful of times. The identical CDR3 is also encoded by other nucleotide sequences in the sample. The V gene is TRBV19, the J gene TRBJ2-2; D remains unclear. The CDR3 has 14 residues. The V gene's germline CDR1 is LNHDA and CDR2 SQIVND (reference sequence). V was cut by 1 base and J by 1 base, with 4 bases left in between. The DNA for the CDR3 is TGTGCCAGTAGTATAGGTGGGAACACCGGGGAGCTGTTTTTT. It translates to CASSIGGNTGELFF.